Presented here are 14 T cell receptor beta chains from one specimen sequenced in a study of Ad26.COV2.S vaccination and SARS-CoV-2 variants (dated by TCRdb to the early 2020s). The treatment or condition label of this sample denotes: around 19 received Ad26.COV2.S at low or high dose, single or two shots; about 5 received placebo; per-sample allocation not given. For vaccine and placebo recipients, the sequenced repertoires came from samples collected on day 63 after the first injection. The library relied on the immunoSEQ multiplex PCR assay. TCRdb mirrors the immuneACCESS table, restricted to in-frame sequences. Some clones are absent from its copies; in checked studies, under half trace to an unresolved V gene, and the reason for the others is unknown. This sample gives 430,000 or so clones in total; nearly 90% of them show up just once. Of the sample, over 2.5% is held by the ten largest clones.

This specimen was peripheral blood, taken in a trial of Ad26.COV2.S vaccine versus placebo. These receptors all stem from a person aged 18-65 years who received the Ad26.COV2.S COVID-19 vaccine or a placebo.

The rearrangement uses TRBV2 and TRBJ2-3, with D hard to call. The CDR3 contains 15 residues. Trimming took 4 bases from V and 4 from J, leaving 15 bases between them. Germline values: CDR1 SNHLY, CDR2 FYNNEI. CDR3 in amino acids: CASSVWLAKSDTQYF. The CDR3 DNA reads TGTGCCAGCAGTGTGTGGTTGGCTAAATCAGATACGCAGTATTTT.

The gene calls are TRBV4-3 and TRBJ2-3; D might be TRBD2 (7 bases). This CDR3 spans 12 amino acids. Trimming removed 4 bases from V and 10 bases from J, with 12 bases in between. Germline CDR1 and CDR2: LGHNA and YSLEER. The CDR3 region is CASSLQGGAQYF. CDR3 bases: TGCGCCAGCAGCCTACAGGGAGGGGCGCAGTATTTT.

The chain has TRBV4-3 and TRBJ1-2; TRBD1 matches 8 bases. The V gene's germline CDR1 is LGHNA and CDR2 YSLEER. This CDR3 has 18 amino acids. The J segment lost 7 bases and the V segment lost 0 bases, leaving 16 bases of the junction unmatched. CDR3 loop: CASSQDLGTRQGRFGYTF. The CDR3 bases are TGCGCCAGCAGCCAAGATTTAGGAACGCGACAGGGGAGATTTGGCTACACCTTC.

The rearrangement links TRBV16 to TRBJ2-7, with 7 positions matching TRBD1. V trimming: 8 bases; J trimming: 3 bases; junction bases outside the gene matches: 10. The CDR3 runs 14 residues. Per the germline V gene, CDR1 is KGHSY and CDR2 is FQNENV. The CDR3 protein is CASGLQGPHYEQYF. The DNA for the CDR3 is TGTGCCAGCGGTCTACAGGGGCCCCACTACGAGCAGTACTTC.

The chain combines TRBV5-6 with TRBJ2-2; either TRBD1 or TRBD2 may fit D (5 bases each). Germline assignment: CDR1 SGHDT and CDR2 YYEEEE. V was pared by 4 bases and J by 3 bases, with 19 bases between. The CDR3 is 17 amino acids. CDR3 sequence reads: CASSRTGHEGYTGELFF. DNA of the CDR3: TGTGCCAGCAGCCGGACGGGCCACGAGGGGTACACCGGGGAGCTGTTTTTT.

This clone was counted between two and nine times. The rearrangement uses TRBV10-3 and TRBJ2-6, with D possibly TRBD1 on 7 matching bases. Germline loops: CDR1 ENHRY, CDR2 SYGVKD. V was cut by 8 bases and J by 2 bases, with 16 bases left in between. CDR3 size: 16 residues. The CDR3 bases are TGTGCCATCGGATGGGCCAGGGGGGCTGGGGCCAACGTCCTGACTTTC. Protein: CAIGWARGAGANVLTF.

The V and J genes are TRBV30 and TRBJ1-1; a weak D match, TRBD1 (5 bases). Trimming took 3 bases from V and 11 from J, leaving 13 bases between them. This CDR3 has 11 residues. CDR1 and CDR2 from the germline V gene are GTSNPN and SVGIG (reference sequence). This CDR3 reads CAWSAGSVAFF. The DNA of the CDR3 is TGTGCCTGGAGCGCAGGGAGTGTGGCTTTCTTT.

The chain is built from TRBV5-4 and TRBJ1-1; D is perhaps TRBD1 (5 bases). The germline V gene has CDR1 SGHNT and CDR2 YYREEE (reference sequence). Trimming shortened V by 1 base and J by 0 bases, and 13 bases separated the two germline ends. The length of the CDR3 is 16 residues. CDR3 coding DNA: TGTGCCAGCAGCTTGAATAAGGGGACGGTGAACACTGAAGCTTTCTTT. Translating gives CASSLNKGTVNTEAFF.

The rearrangement joins TRBV21-1 to TRBJ2-2. TRBV21-1 is reported as a pseudogene. This CDR3 has 16 amino acids. CDR3: CASSKEGKRNTGELFF. The CDR3 DNA is TGTGCCAGCAGCAAAGAAGGGAAAAGGAACACCGGGGAGCTGTTTTTT.

Only one count was recorded for this clone. The chain recombines TRBV28 with TRBJ1-2; possibly TRBD1 for D (6 bases). CDR3 length: 14 amino acids. CDR1 is MDHEN, CDR2 SYDVKM, per germline. V lost 6 bases and J 6 bases, leaving 17 bases between the germline ends. The DNA of the CDR3 is TGTGCCAGCAGCCTAGATTCAGGGGTCCATGGCTACACCTTC. Residues: CASSLDSGVHGYTF.

The gene calls are TRBV10-3 and TRBJ1-6; unclear D gene. Trimming pared 2 bases from V and 7 bases from J, leaving 9 bases between. The CDR3 consists of 14 residues. CDR1 ENHRY and CDR2 SYGVKD come from the germline V gene. In DNA, the CDR3 is TGTGCCATCAGTGAGCTCACAGCCAATTCACCCCTCCACTTT. As protein: CAISELTANSPLHF.

The chain joins TRBV7-2 to TRBJ2-1; D is ambiguous. The CDR3 is made up of 14 amino acids. Germline V gene lookup returns CDR1 SGHTA and CDR2 FQGNSA. Trimming removed 8 bases at V and 0 bases at J, with 11 bases between. CDR3 DNA: TGTGCCAGCTCCACGGAGAGCTCCTACAATGAGCAGTTCTTC. Translated: CASSTESSYNEQFF. Full variable domain (missing parts from reference TRBV7-2 and TRBJ2-1): GAGVSQSPSNKVTEKGKDVELRCDPISGHTALYWYRQSLGQGLEFLIYFQGNSAPDKSGLPSDRFSAERTGGSVSTLTIQRTQQEDSAVYLCASSTESSYNEQFFGPGTRLTVL.

The CDR3 DNA is TGTGCCAGCAGCTTGGTGCAGCACTACAATGAGCAGTTCTTC. Encoded protein: CASSLVQHYNEQFF. The chain carries TRBV7-2 and TRBJ2-1; D not resolved. The germline V gene has CDR1 SGHTA and CDR2 FQGNSA. This CDR3 has 14 residues. The V and J ends lost 3 bases and 3 bases respectively, with 9 bases between them.

This sequence joins TRBV28 and TRBJ1-2; 10 bases are shared with TRBD1. The V segment lost 6 bases and the J segment 8 bases; nucleotides outside the gene matches: 12. CDR1 and CDR2 (germline): MDHEN, SYDVKM. The length of the CDR3 is 15 residues. CDR3 amino acids: CASRSRTGGIGGYTF. For the CDR3, the DNA is TGTGCCAGCAGATCCCGGACAGGGGGAATCGGCGGCTACACCTTC.